This T cell receptor (beta chain) was captured by sequencing in a study of PD-1 blockade in classical Hodgkin lymphoma. Study conclusions and caveats: When set against healthy donors, newly diagnosed patients were reported to show lower baseline TCR diversity. CD4+ TCR diversity climbed significantly by C4D1, unlike CD8+ TCR diversity. Baseline diversity resembling that of newly diagnosed patients was seen in complete responders.

Libraries were prepared by immunoSEQ multiplex PCR; TCRdb keeps only in-frame clonotypes and omits some of them. The sample lists around 100,000 clones, 90% occurring once. This clone appeared once. Its antigen is unidentified. The V end lost 5 bases, the J end lost 7 bases, and 23 bases lay between the germline ends. Germline loops: CDR1 SGHTA, CDR2 FQGNSA. The CDR3 contains 16 residues. Time point defined: cycle 4 day 1 (C4D1), after 6 weeks of nivolumab. Each patient relapsed following autologous stem cell transplantation, and prior brentuximab vedotin exposure differed. The input for sequencing was peripheral blood mononuclear cells (PBMCs), taken before the fourth cycle of nivolumab. The TCR originated in a human donor with classical Hodgkin lymphoma. This chain links TRBV7-2 with TRBJ1-2; D call uncertain. The CDR3 region is CASSLRDKGVVGGYTF. As DNA, the CDR3 is TGTGCCAGCAGCCTAAGAGACAAGGGTGTTGTAGGTGGCTACACCTTC.